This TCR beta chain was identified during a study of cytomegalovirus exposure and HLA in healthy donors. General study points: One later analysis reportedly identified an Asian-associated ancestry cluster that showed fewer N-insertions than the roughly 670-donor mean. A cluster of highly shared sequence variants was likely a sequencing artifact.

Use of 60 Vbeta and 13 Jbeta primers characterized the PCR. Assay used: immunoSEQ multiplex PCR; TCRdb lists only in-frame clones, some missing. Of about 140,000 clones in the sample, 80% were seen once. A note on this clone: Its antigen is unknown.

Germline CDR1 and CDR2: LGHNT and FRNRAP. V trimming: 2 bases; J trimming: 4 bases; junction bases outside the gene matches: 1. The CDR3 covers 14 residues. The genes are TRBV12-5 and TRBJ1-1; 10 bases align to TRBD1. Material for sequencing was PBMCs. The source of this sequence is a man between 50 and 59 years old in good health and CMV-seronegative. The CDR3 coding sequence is TGTGCTAGTGGTTTGTGGGACAGGGGCACTGAAGCTTTCTTT. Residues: CASGLWDRGTEAFF.